The 27 T cell receptor beta chains below all came from one sample that was sequenced in a study of blood T cells in healthy people across ages. A second PCR of roughly 7 to 11 cycles used a sample-barcoded 5' primer and a J-beta primer mix. TCRdb redid the calling of the 5' RACE reads with MiXCR, one entry per CDR3 protein. Of around 1,000,000 distinct CDR3 sequences detected, approximately 25% appear once; the ten largest clones hold around 0.7%. The same data also went into a second study, on T cells of mothers and their children.

The sequenced sample was blood. These receptors originate from a girl aged 2-10 years in good health.

This chain joins TRBV3-1 and TRBJ2-5; perhaps D is TRBD1 or TRBD2 (5 bases each). Trimming left V 4 bases short and J 5 bases short, with 14 bases between. Germline assignment: CDR1 LGHDT and CDR2 YNNKEL (reference sequence). This CDR3 has 14 amino acids. CDR3 amino acids: CASSRGTPGETQYF. In DNA form, the CDR3 reads TGTGCCAGCAGCCGGGGGACCCCTGGGGAGACCCAGTACTTC.

This chain joins TRBV4-3 and TRBJ1-1; D is possibly TRBD1 (5 bases). CDR3 length equals 12 residues. Germline-derived CDR1 and CDR2 are LGHNA and YSLEER. V was pared by 8 bases and J by 6 bases, with 13 bases between. This chain's CDR3 is CASGIRGAEAFF. Written as DNA, the CDR3 is TGCGCCAGCGGAATTAGGGGAGCTGAAGCTTTCTTT.

The rearrangement uses TRBV6-6 and TRBJ2-5; 8 bases line up with TRBD2. From germline, CDR1 is MNHNY and CDR2 SVGAGI (reference sequence). The junction had 9 bases not matched to a gene; V was cut back by 8 bases and J by 7 bases. The CDR3 sequence is 13 residues long. For the CDR3, the DNA is TGTGCCAGCGCGGAGCGGGAGATCGGGACCCAGTACTTC. Amino acids: CASAEREIGTQYF.

This clonotype was counted between two and nine times. The chain has TRBV24-1 and TRBJ2-5; no definite D call. The CDR3 sequence is 14 residues long. Between the trimmed V and J ends, which lost 5 bases and 3 bases, there was a span of 12 bases. Germline CDR1 KGHDR, CDR2 SFDVKD. The CDR3 region has the DNA TGTGCCACCAGTGCAGGCCCATCGGAAGAGACCCAGTACTTC. This encodes CATSAGPSEETQYF.

Remarks on this clonotype: One junction end does not reproduce the germline sequence, and a read error may be involved. The rearrangement uses TRBV18 and TRBJ2-7; 8 nucleotides align to TRBD1. This CDR3 has 16 residues. The germline V gene encodes CDR1 KGHSH and CDR2 LQKENI. The CDR3 region is CASSPSNPGQVLKGVF. The DNA of the CDR3 is TGTGCCAGCTCACCATCAAATCCGGGACAGGTGCTTAAGGGGGTCTTC.

This clonotype showed up many times. The rearrangement joins TRBV7-3 to TRBJ1-2; 10 nucleotides line up with TRBD1. Germline values: CDR1 SGHTA, CDR2 FQGTGA. This CDR3 spans 15 amino acids. Germline trimming cut 5 bases from V and 2 bases from J; bases unmatched to any gene: 5. CDR3 bases: TGTGCCAGCAGCCCTGGGACAGGGGCAAACTATGGCTACACCTTC. It codes for CASSPGTGANYGYTF.

The chain couples TRBV6-5 to TRBJ2-7, with D possibly matching TRBD2 (6 bases). Trimming stripped 7 bases from V and 5 bases from J, with 9 bases between. Germline CDR1 is MNHEY and CDR2 is SVGAGI. The CDR3 length is 11 residues. In DNA, the CDR3 is TGTGCCAGCAAGGAGGGGCACGAGCAGTACTTC. Translated, it gives CASKEGHEQYF.

The table lists this clonotype with a few counts. The chain couples TRBV5-1 to TRBJ1-1; no definite D call. The CDR3 has 14 amino acids. CDR1 is SGHRS and CDR2 is YFSETQ in the germline V gene. Trimming removed 5 bases from V and 5 bases from J, with 16 bases in between. CDR3 coding DNA: TGCGCCAGCAGGCAGGTCCCCACGCGGACTGAAGCTTTCTTT. It specifies CASRQVPTRTEAFF.

This sequence joins TRBV27 and TRBJ2-3; a weak D match, TRBD1 (5 bases). The CDR3 is 15 residues long. V was clipped by 8 bases and J by 3 bases, with 18 bases between them. Germline V lookup: CDR1 MNHEY, CDR2 SMNVEV (reference sequence). CDR3: CASLKVGDQTDTQYF. CDR3 nucleotide sequence: TGTGCCAGCTTGAAAGTAGGGGATCAAACAGATACGCAGTATTTT.

Judged by abundance, this clonotype is medium-sized. The chain joins TRBV3-1 to TRBJ2-3; 7 nucleotides match TRBD2. The CDR3 loop spans 16 amino acids. The junction had 4 bases not matched to a gene; V was cut back by 1 base and J by 0 bases. Germline lookup yields CDR1 LGHDT and CDR2 YNNKEL (reference sequence). For the CDR3, the DNA is TGTGCCAGCAGCCAAGCAGGAGCGGGAAGCACAGATACGCAGTATTTT. Amino acids: CASSQAGAGSTDTQYF.

There are a few counts of this clonotype. The chain couples TRBV9 to TRBJ2-7; no clear D gene. Trimming removed 2 bases at V and 1 base at J, with 7 bases between. In germline, CDR1 is SGDLS, CDR2 YYNGEE. This CDR3 has 13 amino acids. CDR3 sequence reads: CASSVAPSYEQYF. The CDR3 DNA reads TGTGCCAGCAGCGTCGCCCCTTCCTACGAGCAGTACTTC.

The V and J genes are TRBV6-6 and TRBJ1-1; D call uncertain. V shed 4 bases and J shed 6 bases, with 3 bases lying between them. The germline V gene encodes CDR1 MNHNY and CDR2 SVGAGI (reference sequence). The CDR3 is 10 amino acids. In DNA, the CDR3 is TGTGCCAGCAGTTCTTCTGAAGCTTTCTTT. Translated, it gives CASSSSEAFF.

The chain employs TRBV7-9 and TRBJ2-1; D is undetermined. V dropped 6 bases and J dropped 4 bases, with 10 bases sitting between them. CDR3 size: 13 residues. Germline assignment: CDR1 SEHNR and CDR2 FQNEAQ (reference sequence). The CDR3 reads CASRAVLYNEQFF. The CDR3 nucleotides read TGTGCCAGCAGGGCGGTTTTGTACAATGAGCAGTTCTTC.

The J gene is TRBJ2-7, the V gene TRBV7-2; D unclear. V was pared by 2 bases and J by 5 bases, with 13 bases between. The CDR3 runs to 14 residues. Per the germline V gene, CDR1 is SGHTA and CDR2 is FQGNSA. CDR3 protein: CASSLYRQSDEQYF. The DNA for the CDR3 is TGTGCCAGCAGCTTATATCGCCAGAGCGACGAGCAGTACTTC. Full variable domain (outside the CDR3, taken from reference TRBV7-2 and TRBJ2-7): GAGVSQSPSNKVTEKGKDVELRCDPISGHTALYWYRQSLGQGLEFLIYFQGNSAPDKSGLPSDRFSAERTGGSVSTLTIQRTQQEDSAVYLCASSLYRQSDEQYFGPGTRLTVT.

This clonotype came up a few times. The chain has TRBV6-6 and TRBJ1-5; D is perhaps TRBD1 (5 bases). The CDR3 spans 16 residues. Germline CDR1 MNHNY, CDR2 SVGAGI (reference sequence). V dropped 2 bases and J dropped 1 base, with 12 bases sitting between them. The CDR3 region is CASSYPREGSNQPQHF. Here the CDR3 DNA reads TGTGCCAGCAGTTACCCCAGGGAGGGGAGCAATCAGCCCCAGCATTTT.

The chain recombines TRBV12-3 or TRBV12-4 with TRBJ1-1; D is unresolved. The CDR3 is made up of 16 amino acids. V lost 1 base and J lost 0, with 12 bases in between. The CDR3 nucleotides read TGTGCCAGCAGTTTAGGTCTAGGGCAGTTGAACACTGAAGCTTTCTTT. Its translation is CASSLGLGQLNTEAFF.

This clonotype was seen at least ten times. The genes are TRBV29-1 and TRBJ2-2; 8 bases match TRBD1. The length of the CDR3 is 14 residues. Germline loops: CDR1 SQVTM, CDR2 ANQGSEA. The trim removed 3 bases at V and 5 bases at J, leaving 5 bases unmatched. The CDR3 DNA is TGCAGCGTTGACTTGGACAGGGAGACCGGGGAGCTGTTTTTT. This codes for CSVDLDRETGELFF.

The chain employs TRBV2 and TRBJ2-3; D is unresolved. Germline V gene sequence: CDR1 SNHLY, CDR2 FYNNEI. The CDR3 covers 15 residues. The germline V and J ends were trimmed by 8 bases and 0 bases, with 15 bases remaining between them. The CDR3 here is CASGFGTVSTDTQYF. Written as DNA, the CDR3 is TGTGCCAGCGGCTTTGGAACCGTTAGCACAGATACGCAGTATTTT.

This clonotype has just a few counts. J is TRBJ2-5 and V is TRBV28; 8 bases are a match to TRBD1. The end of the DNA aligns better with TRBJ2-7, so the J call may be wrong. Germline-derived CDR1 and CDR2 are MDHEN and SYDVKM. The CDR3 has 14 amino acids. The CDR3 loop reads CASNLGDRSYEQYF. The CDR3 nucleotides read TGTGCCAGCAACTTAGGGGACAGGTCCTACGAGCAGTACTTC.

The rearrangement joins TRBV7-9 to TRBJ2-7; 7 bases are a match to TRBD1. Per the germline V gene, CDR1 is SEHNR and CDR2 is FQNEAQ (reference sequence). Trimming took 5 bases from V and 5 from J; bases not matched to a gene: 12. The CDR3 loop spans 15 amino acids. The CDR3: CASSPGTEYYHEQYF. The CDR3 region has the DNA TGTGCCAGCAGCCCCGGGACAGAATATTATCACGAGCAGTACTTC.

A few counts support this clonotype. The rearrangement uses TRBV13 and TRBJ1-4, with no clear D. This CDR3 spans 15 amino acids. V was trimmed by 4 bases and J by 8 bases, leaving 17 bases between them. CDR1 is PRHDT, CDR2 FYEKMQ, per germline (reference sequence). CDR3 bases: TGTGCCAGCAGCTCCACTAGGCAGTTGGGGGAAAAACTGTTTTTT. Translation: CASSSTRQLGEKLFF.

The table lists this clonotype with a few counts. The chain joins TRBV6-1 to TRBJ1-6; 7 nucleotides match TRBD1. Germline CDR1 and CDR2: MNHNS and SASEGT. The CDR3 runs to 15 residues. Germline trimming cut 2 bases from V and 10 bases from J; bases unmatched to any gene: 8. DNA of the CDR3: TGTGCCAGCAGTGAATACAGGGGTAGAAGATCACCCCTCCACTTT. Translating it yields CASSEYRGRRSPLHF.

On this clonotype: One junction end disagrees with the germline gene, perhaps due to a read error. V and J are TRBV2 and TRBJ1-1, with no clear D. Germline values: CDR1 SNHLY, CDR2 FYNNEI. This CDR3 has 11 amino acids. CDR3 DNA: TGTACCAGCAATAGACGCCTTGAAGCTTTCTTT. Translation: CTSNRRLEAFF.

This clonotype was picked up a small number of times. This CDR3 reads CASSQSLRGISYEQYF. For the CDR3, the DNA is TGTGCCAGCAGCCAATCACTCCGGGGGATCTCCTACGAGCAGTACTTC. The V and J genes are TRBV4-2 and TRBJ2-1, with D maybe TRBD2 (6 bases). The J call may be mistaken, given a closer DNA end match to TRBJ2-7. Per the germline V gene, CDR1 is LGHNA and CDR2 is YNFKEQ. This CDR3 is 16 amino acids long.

This clonotype was detected only a few times. V gene TRBV24-1 combines with J gene TRBJ2-1; 7 positions match TRBD1. The trim removed 5 bases at V and 0 bases at J, leaving 6 bases unmatched. CDR3 size: 16 residues. CDR1 and CDR2 from the germline V gene are KGHDR and SFDVKD. The CDR3 DNA reads TGTGCCACCAGTGCCCAAACAGGGGTCTCCTACAATGAGCAGTTCTTC. Protein product: CATSAQTGVSYNEQFF.

This clonotype was counted a few times. The gene calls are TRBV12-3 or TRBV12-4 and TRBJ2-7, with D unclear. The CDR3 consists of 16 residues. The V gene lost 1 base and the J gene lost 3 bases, with 16 bases spanning the gap. This CDR3 is CASSLVIEVGFYEQYF. The CDR3 DNA sequence: TGTGCCAGCAGTTTAGTCATCGAGGTTGGGTTCTACGAGCAGTACTTC.

The chain is built from TRBV7-6 and TRBJ1-2; 8 bases align to TRBD1. Trimming at V came to 5 bases and at J to 8 bases, leaving 7 bases not matched to a gene. CDR3 size: 13 residues. Looked up from germline, CDR1 is SGHVS and CDR2 is FNYEAQ. The CDR3: CASSRDRREGYTF. The CDR3 DNA reads TGTGCCAGCAGCCGGGACAGGCGGGAAGGCTACACCTTC.